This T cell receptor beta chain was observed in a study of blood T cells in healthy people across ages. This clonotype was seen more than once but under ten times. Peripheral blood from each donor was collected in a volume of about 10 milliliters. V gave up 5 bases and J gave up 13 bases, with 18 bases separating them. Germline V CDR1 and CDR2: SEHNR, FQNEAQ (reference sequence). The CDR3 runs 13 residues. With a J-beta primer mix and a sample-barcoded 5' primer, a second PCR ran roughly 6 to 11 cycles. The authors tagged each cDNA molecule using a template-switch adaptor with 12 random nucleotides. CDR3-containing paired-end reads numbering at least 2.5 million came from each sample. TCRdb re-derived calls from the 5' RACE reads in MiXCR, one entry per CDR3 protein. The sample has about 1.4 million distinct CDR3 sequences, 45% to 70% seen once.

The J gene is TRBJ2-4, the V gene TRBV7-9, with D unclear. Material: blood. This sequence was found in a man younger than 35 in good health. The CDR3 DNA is TGTGCCAGCAGCAATACCCCTACCGTAGAGCAGTACTTC. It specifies CASSNTPTVEQYF.